The source of this TCR beta chain is a study of blood T cell repertoires in COVID-19. Study overall: T cells, B-cell-depleted T cells, or PBMCs supplied cDNA or gDNA.

Repertoires were generated with immunoSEQ multiplex PCR, while TCRdb's copy carries only in-frame clones and drops some. The table includes around 97,000 clones, 89% detected once. After removal of 9 bases from V and 7 bases from J, the junction contained 9 bases not matched to a gene. Per the germline V gene, CDR1 is SNHLY and CDR2 is FYNNEI. The CDR3 consists of 14 residues. Sequencing was done on a sample of peripheral blood. The TCR originated in a woman aged 80 or older in a cohort sampled during active COVID-19. The V gene is TRBV2, the J gene TRBJ2-1; 10 bases align to TRBD2. DNA of the CDR3: TGTGCCAGTGAAACTAGCGGGATTAAGAATGAGCAGTTCTTC. This encodes CASETSGIKNEQFF.